The clone carrying this TCR beta chain has ten or more counts. Its matching antigen is unknown. This sample was included in a study of CD8 T cells in ankylosing spondylitis. Study outcomes and limitations: Clones linked to disease were reported to show significant enrichment in matched ankylosing spondylitis synovial fluid.

This CDR3 spans 20 amino acids. Trimming took 1 base from V and 3 from J, leaving 24 bases between them. The germline gives CDR1 SGHDN, CDR2 FVKESK. From the 5' RACE reads, TCRdb called clonotypes with MiXCR, one entry per CDR3 protein. The top ten clones hold about 2% of a sample with around 75,000 distinct CDR3 sequences, 5.3% of them seen once. The sample was blood, either unsorted or a sorted T cell fraction (not recorded which). The rearrangement joins TRBV14 to TRBJ2-2; possible D gene TRBD1, 5 bases. The receptor was isolated from a male donor with ankylosing spondylitis or in good health (not recorded which). The CDR3 region is CASSQGVVPRKKTDTGELFF. CDR3 nucleotides: TGTGCCAGCAGCCAAGGAGTCGTTCCCCGCAAAAAGACAGACACCGGGGAGCTGTTTTTT. Variable domain in full (rest from reference TRBV14 and TRBJ2-2): EAGVTQFPSHSVIEKGQTVTLRCDPISGHDNLYWYRRVMGKEIKFLLHFVKESKQDESGMPNNRFLAERTGGTYSTLKVQPAELEDSGVYFCASSQGVVPRKKTDTGELFFGEGSRLTVL.